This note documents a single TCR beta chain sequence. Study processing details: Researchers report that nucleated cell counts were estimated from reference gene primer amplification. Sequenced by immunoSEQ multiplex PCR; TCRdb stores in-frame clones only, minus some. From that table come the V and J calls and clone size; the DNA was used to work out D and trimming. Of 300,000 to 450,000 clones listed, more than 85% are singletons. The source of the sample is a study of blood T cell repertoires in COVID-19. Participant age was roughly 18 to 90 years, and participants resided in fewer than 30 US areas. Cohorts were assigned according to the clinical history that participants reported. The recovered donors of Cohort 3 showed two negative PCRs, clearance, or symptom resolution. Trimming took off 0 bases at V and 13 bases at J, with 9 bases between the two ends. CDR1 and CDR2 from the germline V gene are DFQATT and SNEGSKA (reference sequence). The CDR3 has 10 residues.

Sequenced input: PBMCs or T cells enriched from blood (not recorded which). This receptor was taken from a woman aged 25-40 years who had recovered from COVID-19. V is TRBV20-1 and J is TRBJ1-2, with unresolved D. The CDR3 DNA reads TGCAGTGCTAGAGAAGAGGCTGGCACCTTC. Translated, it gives CSAREEAGTF.